The 6 T cell receptor beta chains presented below share a single source sample, sequenced in a study of T cell responses to AZD1222 COVID-19 vaccine. The repertoire was sequenced with immunoSEQ multiplex PCR; TCRdb's copy has only in-frame clones and lacks some. Here the sample spans around 130,000 clones, roughly 85% being singletons. This specimen consisted of peripheral blood, obtained on day 0 of AZD1222 vaccination. Receptors were obtained from an adult in good health.

CDR3 protein: CASSYLQGRVNTEAFF. The CDR3 DNA reads TGTGCCAGCAGTTATTTGCAGGGTAGGGTGAACACTGAAGCTTTCTTT. This rearrangement joins TRBV6-2 or TRBV6-3 to TRBJ1-1, with D maybe TRBD1 (5 bases). Trimming left V 3 bases short and J 0 bases short, with 14 bases between. CDR1 MNHEY and CDR2 SVGEGT come from the germline V gene. This CDR3 has 16 residues.

The V call is TRBV7-2, the J call TRBJ1-5, with D possibly matching TRBD1 (6 bases). V was shortened by 2 bases and J by 3 bases, with 11 bases between the two germline ends. Per germline, CDR1 SGHTA and CDR2 FQGNSA. The CDR3 loop spans 15 amino acids. CDR3 bases: TGTGCCAGCAGCTTATTTCAGGGGCACAATCAGCCCCAGCATTTT. As protein: CASSLFQGHNQPQHF.

The chain has TRBV7-9 and TRBJ1-1, with D tentatively TRBD1 (5 bases). Trimming took 5 bases from V and 3 from J, leaving 22 bases between them. The CDR3 length is 17 residues. The V gene's germline CDR1 is SEHNR and CDR2 FQNEAQ (reference sequence). The CDR3 coding sequence is TGTGCCAGCAGCCCTGGCAGGGCCACGACTAAGGACACTGAAGCTTTCTTT. Encoded protein: CASSPGRATTKDTEAFF.

CDR3 amino acids: CASSQQATEADTQYF. Written as DNA, the CDR3 is TGTGCCAGCAGCCAACAGGCGACTGAGGCAGATACGCAGTATTTT. J is TRBJ2-3 and V is TRBV3-1 (or the pseudogene TRBV3-2); D is uncertain. Per germline, CDR1 LGHDT and CDR2 YNNKEL (reference sequence). V lost 2 bases to trimming and J lost 4 bases, with 13 bases between them. This CDR3 region has 15 residues.

The chain links TRBV5-4 to TRBJ2-5, with 8 nucleotides matching TRBD2. CDR3 length equals 16 residues. The junction had 13 bases not matched to a gene; V was cut back by 4 bases and J by 5 bases. Germline lookup yields CDR1 SGHNT and CDR2 YYREEE (reference sequence). The CDR3 DNA is TGTGCCAGCAGCCCCTTTGGACGGGGGGGCCGGGAGACCCAGTACTTC. Protein sequence: CASSPFGRGGRETQYF. Full variable domain (remainder filled in from reference TRBV5-4 and TRBJ2-5): ETGVTQSPTHLIKTRGQQVTLRCSSQSGHNTVSWYQQALGQGPQFIFQYYREEENGRGNFPPRFSGLQFPNYSSELNVNALELDDSALYLCASSPFGRGGRETQYFGPGTRLLVL.

This clone has only one observation. The chain uses TRBV11-2 and TRBJ2-5; 7 nucleotides line up with TRBD2. J was trimmed by 7 bases and V by 5 bases; bases with no gene match: 16. This CDR3 contains 16 residues. The germline CDR1 and CDR2 sequences are SGHAT and FQNNGV. The CDR3: CASSPGGRGVDGTQYF. In DNA form, the CDR3 reads TGTGCCAGCAGCCCCGGGGGACGGGGGGTAGACGGGACCCAGTACTTC. Based on the CDR3 plus reference TRBV11-2 and TRBJ2-5, the full variable domain is EAGVAQSPRYKIIEKRQSVAFWCNPISGHATLYWYQQILGQGPKLLIQFQNNGVVDDSQLPKDRFSAERLKGVDSTLKIQPAKLEDSAVYLCASSPGGRGVDGTQYFGPGTRLLVL.